A single sample is the source of the 12 T cell receptor beta chains below, sequenced in a study of T cells in narcolepsy. Data came from immunoSEQ multiplex PCR; TCRdb stores just in-frame clones and leaves some out. The sample has over 25,000 clones; around 86% are singletons. Sequences were obtained from CD45RA- memory CD4+ T cells from PBMCs. All receptors derive from a human donor with narcolepsy.

J is TRBJ1-4 and V is TRBV5-1, with D possibly TRBD1 on 5 matching bases. Looked up from germline, CDR1 is SGHRS and CDR2 is YFSETQ. Trimming stripped 1 base from V and 8 bases from J, with 15 bases between. This CDR3 comprises 15 residues. This chain's CDR3 is CASSLSGTGGEKLFF. CDR3 nucleotides: TGCGCCAGCAGCTTGTCCGGGACGGGGGGAGAAAAACTGTTTTTT.

The chain is built from TRBV5-6 and TRBJ1-3, with D uncertain. Between the trimmed V and J ends, which lost 3 bases and 4 bases, there was a span of 11 bases. Germline V lookup: CDR1 SGHDT, CDR2 YYEEEE. The CDR3 covers 14 residues. The CDR3 here is CASSSLTGGNTIYF. The CDR3 region has the DNA TGTGCCAGCAGCTCCCTGACTGGGGGAAACACCATATATTTT.

This chain links TRBV18 with TRBJ2-1; D is unclear. CDR3 length equals 15 residues. Trimming took off 4 bases at V and 6 bases at J, with 16 bases between the two ends. Germline V lookup: CDR1 KGHSH, CDR2 LQKENI. CDR3 bases: TGTGCCAGCTCACGGATGGAGCTGAGCCTCAATGAGCAGTTCTTC. Translating it yields CASSRMELSLNEQFF.

This chain uses TRBV10-2 with TRBJ2-3; 11 bases line up with TRBD2. The length of the CDR3 is 14 residues. Germline V gives CDR1 WSHSY, CDR2 SAAADI. V was pared by 6 bases and J by 7 bases, with 6 bases of the junction left unmatched. The CDR3 loop is CASRPGLAAHTQYF. The CDR3 DNA reads TGCGCCAGCAGACCGGGACTAGCGGCACATACGCAGTATTTT.

CDR3 sequence: CASSQEGRLGTGSAGQYF. CDR3 in DNA: TGCGCCAGCAGCCAAGAAGGTCGGCTTGGGACAGGGTCCGCGGGGCAGTACTTC. The V call is TRBV4-1, the J call TRBJ2-7; 9 nucleotides match TRBD1. The CDR3 contains 18 residues. The germline CDR1 and CDR2 sequences are MGHRA and YSYEKL. The V and J ends lost 0 bases and 9 bases, in that order; junction bases with no gene match: 18.

The V and J genes are TRBV5-1 and TRBJ1-2, with 8 positions matching TRBD1. The CDR3 consists of 19 residues. The V segment lost 0 bases and the J segment 2 bases; nucleotides outside the gene matches: 15. The V gene's germline CDR1 is SGHRS and CDR2 YFSETQ. The DNA for the CDR3 is TGCGCCAGCAGCTTGGTGTCCGGTTGGGACAGGAAGCTCAACTATGGCTACACCTTC. Translated, it gives CASSLVSGWDRKLNYGYTF.

The genes are TRBV5-4 and TRBJ2-1; D is possibly TRBD2 (6 bases). The germline CDR1 and CDR2 sequences are SGHNT and YYREEE (reference sequence). The CDR3 is made up of 15 amino acids. V lost 0 bases, J lost 1 base, and 8 bases lay in between. DNA of the CDR3: TGTGCCAGCAGCTTGGACGGGACTTCCTACAATGAGCAGTTCTTC. This gives the protein CASSLDGTSYNEQFF.

This chain joins TRBV27 and TRBJ1-2, with D tentatively TRBD1 (5 bases). Germline-derived CDR1 and CDR2 are MNHEY and SMNVEV (reference sequence). The V end was cut by 6 bases, the J end by 3 bases, with 17 bases between. The CDR3 runs to 15 residues. This CDR3 reads CASREARDWDYGYTF. Here the CDR3 DNA reads TGTGCCAGCAGGGAGGCGAGGGACTGGGACTATGGCTACACCTTC.

The genes are TRBV5-1 and TRBJ2-5; D is unresolved. This CDR3 has 14 amino acids. V lost 0 bases, J lost 1 base, and 7 bases lay in between. Germline loops: CDR1 SGHRS, CDR2 YFSETQ. CDR3 region: CASSLVPSQETQYF. In DNA form, the CDR3 reads TGCGCCAGCAGCTTGGTCCCCAGCCAAGAGACCCAGTACTTC.

The chain is built from TRBV11-2 and TRBJ2-3, with 7 positions matching TRBD2. From germline, CDR1 is SGHAT and CDR2 FQNNGV. There are 15 residues in the CDR3. J was trimmed by 1 base and V by 5 bases; bases with no gene match: 6. CDR3 residues: CASSHQSGGTDTQYF. CDR3 sequence (DNA): TGTGCCAGCAGCCATCAAAGCGGGGGCACAGATACGCAGTATTTT.

The chain uses TRBV6-5 and TRBJ1-2; the D is unclear. Germline CDR1 reads MNHEY; CDR2 reads SVGAGI. The V end lost 8 bases, the J end lost 3 bases, and 10 bases lay between the germline ends. The CDR3 totals 12 residues. CDR3: CASWTADYGYTF. CDR3 coding DNA: TGTGCCAGCTGGACGGCTGACTATGGCTACACCTTC.

The rearrangement joins TRBV6-1 to TRBJ2-2, with D tentatively TRBD2 (6 bases). This CDR3 comprises 14 residues. Germline CDR1 is MNHNS and CDR2 is SASEGT. The V end was cut by 3 bases, the J end by 5 bases, with 10 bases between. CDR3: CASSETRRTGELFF. CDR3 nucleotide sequence: TGTGCCAGCAGTGAGACTAGGCGGACCGGGGAGCTGTTTTTT.